The 28 T cell receptor beta chains presented below share a single source sample, sequenced in a study of OX40 agonist ivuxolimab in advanced cancers. The data were produced by immunoSEQ multiplex PCR, yet TCRdb's version contains in-frame clones alone and is incomplete. In the table there are approximately 70,000 clones, 80% to 85% of which are singletons. The sample here was CD4+ or CD8+ T cells sorted from blood, taken in a trial of the OX40 agonist ivuxolimab. The receptor source for this set is an adult with an advanced solid tumor such as melanoma, head and neck, liver or kidney cancer.

This clone was detected only a few times. The V gene is TRBV7-2, the J gene TRBJ2-7; TRBD1 matches at 9 bases. This CDR3 region has 13 residues. J lost 2 bases, V lost 5 bases, and 1 base had no gene match. The germline gives CDR1 SGHTA, CDR2 FQGNSA. CDR3 in amino acids: CASSRDRAYEQYF. The CDR3 coding sequence is TGTGCCAGCAGCCGGGACAGGGCCTACGAGCAGTACTTC.

The gene calls are TRBV7-6 and TRBJ2-1; 11 nucleotides line up with TRBD2. The CDR3 has 16 residues. V was pared by 1 base and J by 4 bases, with 3 bases of the junction left unmatched. The germline V gene has CDR1 SGHVS and CDR2 FNYEAQ. CDR3: CASSLVGTSGYNEQFF. The CDR3 bases are TGTGCCAGCAGCTTAGTAGGGACTAGCGGTTACAATGAGCAGTTCTTC.

This chain uses TRBV5-1 with TRBJ2-1, with 7 bases fitting TRBD1. Germline V CDR1 and CDR2: SGHRS, YFSETQ. CDR3 length: 14 residues. Losses at the gene ends were 5 bases for V and 3 bases for J; bases not matched to a gene: 5. CDR3 coding DNA: TGCGCCAGCAGAGGCCAGGGGGTCTACAATGAGCAGTTCTTC. Protein sequence: CASRGQGVYNEQFF.

V is TRBV11-2 and J is TRBJ1-4; TRBD1 is a possible D gene (5 bases). The germline gives CDR1 SGHAT, CDR2 FQNNGV. The length of the CDR3 is 13 residues. Trimming cost V 4 bases and J 5 bases, with 8 bases left between them. The CDR3 nucleotides are TGTGCCAGCAGCTGGGACGGGAATGAAAAACTGTTTTTT. This translates into CASSWDGNEKLFF.

The rearrangement uses TRBV4-1 and TRBJ1-2; TRBD1 agrees at 10 bases. CDR1 MGHRA and CDR2 YSYEKL come from the germline V gene. The trim removed 2 bases at V and 4 bases at J, leaving 1 base unmatched. CDR3 length equals 14 residues. The CDR3: CASSQWTGGYGYTF. CDR3 DNA sequence: TGCGCCAGCAGCCAATGGACAGGGGGCTATGGCTACACCTTC.

The chain joins TRBV7-9 to TRBJ2-5; D perhaps matches TRBD2 (6 bases). In germline, CDR1 is SEHNR, CDR2 FQNEAQ (reference sequence). V was pared by 1 base and J by 4 bases, with 13 bases between. The length of the CDR3 is 15 residues. Written as DNA, the CDR3 is TGTGCCAGCAGCTTAGATGGGGGGAAGGGAGAGACCCAGTACTTC. Translated: CASSLDGGKGETQYF.

This rearrangement joins TRBV7-2 to TRBJ2-7; TRBD1 agrees at 9 bases. Germline CDR1 reads SGHTA; CDR2 reads FQGNSA. V was clipped by 5 bases and J by 3 bases; unmatched bases: 2. The CDR3 is 13 residues long. As DNA, the CDR3 is TGTGCCAGCAGCCTGGACAGGGGCTACGAGCAGTACTTC. Its protein is CASSLDRGYEQYF. Filled out from reference TRBV7-2 and TRBJ2-7, the complete variable domain reads GAGVSQSPSNKVTEKGKDVELRCDPISGHTALYWYRQSLGQGLEFLIYFQGNSAPDKSGLPSDRFSAERTGGSVSTLTIQRTQQEDSAVYLCASSLDRGYEQYFGPGTRLTVT.

This clone has just one count. The chain has TRBV4-2 and TRBJ2-7, with D perhaps matching TRBD1 (6 bases). V shed 7 bases and J shed 5 bases, with 12 bases lying between them. The CDR3 runs 12 residues. Germline CDR1 is LGHNA and CDR2 is YNFKEQ. The CDR3 region has the DNA TGTGCCAGCATCGGGACAAGGCACGAGCAGTACGTC. Its protein is CASIGTRHEQYV.

The gene calls are TRBV2 and TRBJ2-7; a possible D gene is TRBD2 (6 bases). The CDR3 extends over 14 amino acids. Deletions cut 5 bases from V and 0 bases from J, with 11 bases between. Germline V gives CDR1 SNHLY, CDR2 FYNNEI. The CDR3 sequence is CASSYSGGSYEQYF. DNA of the CDR3: TGTGCCAGCAGTTACTCCGGGGGCTCCTACGAGCAGTACTTC.

This chain links TRBV11-1 with TRBJ1-1; tentatively, D is TRBD1 (6 bases). Trimming stripped 5 bases from V and 11 bases from J, with 15 bases between. The CDR3 runs 12 residues. Germline CDR1 SGHAT, CDR2 FQDESV (reference sequence). For the CDR3, the DNA is TGTGCCAGCAGCCTGGGGGGGCTTTTTGCTTTCTTT. Its translation is CASSLGGLFAFF.

J is TRBJ1-3 and V is TRBV19, with D unresolved. With 2 bases removed from V and 1 base from J, the gap between germline ends came to 6 bases. The CDR3 length is 14 residues. Germline V gene sequence: CDR1 LNHDA, CDR2 SQIVND (reference sequence). Here the CDR3 DNA reads TGTGCCAGTAGTATAACTGGATCTGGAAACACCATATATTTT. It codes for CASSITGSGNTIYF.

The sample holds a few counts of this clone. This rearrangement joins TRBV28 to TRBJ2-3; 14 nucleotides match TRBD2. V lost 5 bases to trimming and J lost 2 bases; unmatched junction nucleotides: 6. Germline CDR1 and CDR2: MDHEN and SYDVKM. The CDR3 loop spans 17 amino acids. The CDR3 sequence: CASSMTSGRASTDTQYF. The CDR3 DNA follows: TGTGCCAGCAGTATGACTAGCGGGAGGGCCTCCACAGATACGCAGTATTTT.

The rearrangement links TRBV20-1 to TRBJ2-7; D ambiguous. The germline V gene encodes CDR1 DFQATT and CDR2 SNEGSKA (reference sequence). The CDR3 length is 11 residues. V lost 4 bases and J lost 7, with 11 bases in between. CDR3 sequence: CSAKLTREQYF. The DNA for the CDR3 is TGCAGTGCTAAATTAACGCGGGAGCAGTACTTC.

With respect to this clone: The junction departs from germline at one end; a sequencing error may be responsible. The same CDR3 can be traced to other DNA sequences in this sample. The V gene is TRBV4-2, the J gene TRBJ1-2; TRBD1 agrees at 9 bases. CDR3 length: 14 amino acids. Germline CDR1 is LGHNA and CDR2 is YNFKEQ. CDR3 sequence (DNA): TGTGCCAGCAGCCTCGGACAGGGGATGTCAGGCTACACTTTC. It is translated as CASSLGQGMSGYTF.

This clone occurred a few times. This chain links TRBV2 with TRBJ2-5; D is unclear. Between the trimmed V and J ends, which lost 8 bases and 2 bases, there was a span of 12 bases. Germline lookup yields CDR1 SNHLY and CDR2 FYNNEI. CDR3 length: 13 residues. CDR3 nucleotides: TGTGCCAGCTCAAACAGCCTTCAAGAGACCCAGTACTTC. This codes for CASSNSLQETQYF. Complete variable domain (other parts from reference TRBV2 and TRBJ2-5): EPEVTQTPSHQVTQMGQEVILRCVPISNHLYFYWYRQILGQKVEFLVSFYNNEISEKSEIFDDQFSVERPDGSNFTLKIRSTKLEDSAMYFCASSNSLQETQYFGPGTRLLVL.

This sequence joins TRBV27 and TRBJ1-6; TRBD1 matches 7 bases. This CDR3 spans 15 amino acids. V was clipped by 3 bases and J by 9 bases; unmatched bases: 8. In germline, CDR1 is MNHEY, CDR2 SMNVEV (reference sequence). The chain's CDR3 is CASSFDRAGGSPLHF. DNA of the CDR3: TGTGCCAGCAGTTTCGACAGGGCCGGAGGTTCACCCCTCCACTTT.

The rearrangement uses TRBV11-2 and TRBJ2-1; 9 positions match TRBD2. The CDR3 runs to 19 residues. The J segment lost 3 bases and the V segment lost 0 bases, leaving 12 bases of the junction unmatched. From germline, CDR1 is SGHAT and CDR2 FQNNGV. The DNA for the CDR3 is TGTGCCAGCAGCTTAGATAGGAGACAAGCGGGAGGCAGCTACAATGAGCAGTTCTTC. Residues: CASSLDRRQAGGSYNEQFF.

This sequence joins TRBV5-1 and TRBJ2-7, with 9 bases fitting TRBD1. V lost 0 bases and J lost 2; bases outside the gene matches: 3. This CDR3 comprises 15 residues. Germline assignment: CDR1 SGHRS and CDR2 YFSETQ. In nucleotides, the CDR3 is TGCGCCAGCAGCTTGGTAGGGACAGGGCCCTACGAGCAGTACTTC. It yields the protein CASSLVGTGPYEQYF. Using reference TRBV5-1 and TRBJ2-7 for the parts outside the CDR3, the full variable domain is KAGVTQTPRYLIKTRGQQVTLSCSPISGHRSVSWYQQTPGQGLQFLFEYFSETQRNKGNFPGRFSGRQFSNSRSEMNVSTLELGDSALYLCASSLVGTGPYEQYFGPGTRLTVT.

The CDR3 region has the DNA TGTGCCAGCAGCTTACGGACTAGCGGGAGCTACAATGAGCAGTTCTTC. It is translated as CASSLRTSGSYNEQFF. The chain couples TRBV7-9 to TRBJ2-1; TRBD2 aligns across 13 bases. Trimming cost V 2 bases and J 3 bases; bases outside gene matches: 1. The CDR3 consists of 16 residues. CDR1 and CDR2 from the germline V gene are SEHNR and FQNEAQ (reference sequence).

This chain connects TRBV28 to TRBJ2-4; 7 bases map to TRBD1. Per the germline V gene, CDR1 is MDHEN and CDR2 is SYDVKM. V lost 3 bases, J lost 0 bases, and 8 bases stayed unmatched. This CDR3 contains 17 residues. The CDR3 bases are TGTGCCAGCAGTTTCCCTGGGACAGATCTAGCCAAAAACATTCAGTACTTC. It codes for CASSFPGTDLAKNIQYF. Full variable domain (rest looked up from reference TRBV28 and TRBJ2-4): DVKVTQSSRYLVKRTGEKVFLECVQDMDHENMFWYRQDPGLGLRLIYFSYDVKMKEKGDIPEGYSVSREKKERFSLILESASTNQTSMYLCASSFPGTDLAKNIQYFGAGTRLSVL.

The chain carries TRBV5-6 and TRBJ2-7; D unresolved. This CDR3 has 14 amino acids. From germline, CDR1 is SGHDT and CDR2 YYEEEE. V shed 1 base and J shed 0 bases, with 8 bases lying between them. The CDR3 DNA reads as TGTGCCAGCAGCTTGTATGGAAGCTCCTACGAGCAGTACTTC. This gives the protein CASSLYGSSYEQYF.

The chain has TRBV19 and TRBJ2-5; TRBD2 agrees at 8 bases. The J segment lost 1 base and the V segment lost 3 bases, leaving 10 bases of the junction unmatched. Germline V CDR1 and CDR2: LNHDA, SQIVND (reference sequence). The CDR3 spans 17 residues. This chain's CDR3 is CASSIGLASDFQETQYF. CDR3 nucleotides: TGTGCCAGTAGTATCGGACTAGCCAGCGATTTCCAAGAGACCCAGTACTTC.

The V gene is TRBV18, the J gene TRBJ1-3; D not resolved. The V end was cut by 5 bases, the J end by 2 bases, with 16 bases between. The CDR3 has 16 residues. Germline V gene sequence: CDR1 KGHSH, CDR2 LQKENI. CDR3 region: CASSALAGRTGNTIYF. The CDR3 region has the DNA TGTGCCAGCTCAGCTCTCGCGGGTCGAACTGGAAACACCATATATTTT.

This sequence joins TRBV7-6 and TRBJ2-5; 7 bases align to TRBD1. Germline lookup yields CDR1 SGHVS and CDR2 FNYEAQ. J lost 5 bases, V lost 1 base, and 1 base had no gene match. The CDR3 has 13 residues. CDR3 bases: TGTGCCAGCAGCTTAGTGGACAGGGAGACCCAGTACTTC. As protein: CASSLVDRETQYF.

The J gene is TRBJ2-1, the V gene TRBV7-3; 7 nucleotides align to TRBD1. CDR3 length equals 12 residues. Unmatched junction bases numbered 10, after V lost 5 bases and J lost 15 bases. CDR1 and CDR2 from the germline V gene are SGHTA and FQGTGA. The CDR3, as DNA: TGTGCCAGCAGCCCTCCACAGGGGTATTTGTTCTTC. Protein sequence: CASSPPQGYLFF.

The sample holds one count of this clone. V is TRBV5-1 and J is TRBJ1-2; 10 bases are a match to TRBD1. The CDR3 is 14 residues long. Trimming took 5 bases from V and 8 from J; bases not matched to a gene: 9. The germline CDR1 and CDR2 sequences are SGHRS and YFSETQ. The CDR3, as DNA: TGCGCCAGCAGAACCCTGACGACAGGGGGCGGCTACACCTTC. It specifies CASRTLTTGGGYTF.

The chain has TRBV28 and TRBJ1-2, with 8 nucleotides matching TRBD1. The trim removed 3 bases at V and 8 bases at J, leaving 5 bases unmatched. This CDR3 spans 13 amino acids. The germline V gene has CDR1 MDHEN and CDR2 SYDVKM. In DNA, the CDR3 is TGTGCCAGCAGTTTCGGACAGGGACGGGGCTACACCTTC. It encodes CASSFGQGRGYTF.

This clone was seen ten or more times. This sample includes further DNA sequences coding for the same CDR3. The chain recombines TRBV30 with TRBJ1-1; the D is unclear. CDR3 size: 11 residues. Germline V gene lookup returns CDR1 GTSNPN and CDR2 SVGIG (reference sequence). V lost 2 bases and J lost 4, with 5 bases in between. The CDR3 reads CAWSRSTEAFF. The CDR3 bases are TGTGCCTGGAGTCGGAGCACTGAAGCTTTCTTT.